The 29 T cell receptor beta chains below all came from one sample that was sequenced in a study of blood T cells in healthy people across ages. Using a J-beta primer mix together with a sample-barcoded 5' primer, a second PCR was run for about 7 to 12 cycles. TCRdb re-called the 5' RACE reads through MiXCR, storing one row per CDR3 protein. The table shows 650,000 to 900,000 distinct CDR3 sequences, with around two thirds occurring only once. What was sequenced was blood. The source of these receptors is a man aged 25-45 years in good health.

The chain joins TRBV7-9 to TRBJ2-7; 12 bases match TRBD2. There are 18 residues in the CDR3. The J segment lost 3 bases and the V segment lost 5 bases, leaving 14 bases of the junction unmatched. Germline V CDR1 and CDR2: SEHNR, FQNEAQ (reference sequence). The CDR3 loop reads CASSTSPLAGGDVYEQYF. In DNA, the CDR3 is TGTGCCAGCAGCACCTCCCCCCTAGCGGGGGGGGACGTCTACGAGCAGTACTTC.

A few counts support this clonotype. V usage is TRBV15 and J usage is TRBJ2-5, with D hard to call. V lost 1 base, J lost 3 bases, and 3 bases lay in between. The CDR3 is made up of 12 amino acids. Per germline, CDR1 LNHNV and CDR2 YYDKDF (reference sequence). CDR3 amino acids: CATSRVEETQYF. DNA for the CDR3: TGTGCCACCAGCAGAGTAGAAGAGACCCAGTACTTC.

The chain has TRBV18 and TRBJ2-3; 7 bases fit TRBD1. CDR1 is KGHSH, CDR2 LQKENI, per germline. The CDR3 has 16 residues. The V segment lost 3 bases and the J segment 4 bases; nucleotides outside the gene matches: 10. In nucleotides, the CDR3 is TGTGCCAGCTCACCCGAGGGACAGCGACTGGCAGATACGCAGTATTTT. Residues: CASSPEGQRLADTQYF.

To note about this clonotype: A read error may produce the germline difference seen at one junction end. The chain is built from TRBV14 and TRBJ1-6; the D is unclear. The germline gives CDR1 SGHDN, CDR2 FVKESK. This CDR3 contains 14 residues. CDR3 coding DNA: TGTGCCAGCAGCCAAGTGGTGTATACTTCACCCCTCCACTTT. This encodes CASSQVVYTSPLHF.

This clonotype has more than one count but fewer than ten. The chain joins TRBV27 to TRBJ2-7; 12 nucleotides agree with TRBD2. J lost 4 bases, V lost 4 bases, and 5 bases had no gene match. Germline V gene data show CDR1 as MNHEY and CDR2 as SMNVEV (reference sequence). The CDR3 totals 15 residues. Written as DNA, the CDR3 is TGTGCCAGCAGTTCCCGGACTAGCGGGGATTACGAGCAGTACTTC. Its protein is CASSSRTSGDYEQYF.

This clonotype was detected only once. At one end the junction does not follow the germline gene, possibly because of a read error. The J gene is TRBJ2-7, the V gene TRBV7-9, with TRBD1 as a possible D gene (6 bases). This CDR3 comprises 14 residues. The germline V gene encodes CDR1 SEHNR and CDR2 FQNEAQ (reference sequence). In DNA, the CDR3 is TGTGCCAGCAGCTTCGGACAGACAAACTACGAGCAGCACTTC. Translated: CASSFGQTNYEQHF.

This clonotype was picked up a small number of times. This chain uses TRBV12-3 or TRBV12-4 with TRBJ2-3; D is unresolved. V was clipped by 3 bases and J by 0 bases, with 13 bases between them. This CDR3 contains 16 residues. CDR3 in amino acids: CASSFFGRRSTDTQYF. Written as DNA, the CDR3 is TGTGCCAGCAGTTTCTTCGGCAGGCGAAGCACAGATACGCAGTATTTT.

The chain links TRBV18 to TRBJ2-1; 11 bases align to TRBD2. V shed 10 bases, J shed 1 base, and the junction held 6 bases outside the gene matches. In germline, CDR1 is KGHSH, CDR2 LQKENI. The CDR3 runs to 15 residues. The CDR3 sequence is CAIATSGGSYNEQFF. CDR3 nucleotide sequence: TGTGCCATCGCCACTAGCGGGGGTTCCTACAATGAGCAGTTCTTC.

The rearrangement joins TRBV10-2 to TRBJ2-3, with a possible D match to TRBD2 (7 bases). The CDR3 totals 15 residues. Per the germline V gene, CDR1 is WSHSY and CDR2 is SAAADI. V was shortened by 6 bases and J by 3 bases, with 16 bases between the two germline ends. Here the CDR3 DNA reads TGCGCCAGCAGCCCTGGGGGGGGCCATACAGATACGCAGTATTTT. It is translated as CASSPGGGHTDTQYF.

The chain links TRBV4-3 to TRBJ2-7, with D perhaps matching TRBD1 (6 bases). The germline CDR1 and CDR2 sequences are LGHNA and YSLEER. CDR3 size: 14 residues. The V end was cut by 2 bases, the J end by 0 bases, with 8 bases between. CDR3 region: CASSQNRASYEQYF. The CDR3 DNA reads TGCGCCAGCAGCCAAAACAGGGCCTCCTACGAGCAGTACTTC.

This chain joins TRBV9 and TRBJ2-7, with TRBD1 identical over 8 bases. The CDR3 length is 13 residues. Germline-derived CDR1 and CDR2 are SGDLS and YYNGEE. The V gene end was trimmed by 4 bases and the J gene end by 5 bases; junction bases not matched to a gene: 5. The CDR3 nucleotides are TGTGCCAGCAGCCCCCGGACAGGGAACGAGCAGTACTTC. It encodes CASSPRTGNEQYF.

As regards this clonotype: This may be a read error, as it is one base from a much larger clone. V and J are TRBV12-3 or TRBV12-4 and TRBJ2-1; TRBD1 or TRBD2 may be the D gene (5 bases each). The CDR3 has 15 residues. Deletions cut 4 bases from V and 2 bases from J, with 12 bases between. Here the CDR3 reads CASSSGTDPYNEQFF. The CDR3 DNA is TGTGCCAGCAGTTCAGGGACGGATCCCTACAATGAGCAGTTCTTC.

Details on this clonotype: The junction departs from the called germline gene at one end, perhaps through a read error. The chain has TRBV29-1 and TRBJ2-3, with 14 bases fitting TRBD2. The germline V gene encodes CDR1 SQVTM and CDR2 ANQGSEA. There are 15 residues in the CDR3. The chain's CDR3 is CSVSGLAGGADTQYF. DNA for the CDR3: TGCAGCGTTTCCGGACTAGCGGGGGGAGCAGATACACAGTATTTT.

V and J are TRBV7-2 and TRBJ2-5; a possible D gene is TRBD2 (6 bases). Judging by the DNA end, TRBJ2-7 fits better; the J call may be wrong. This CDR3 is 15 amino acids long. The germline CDR1 and CDR2 sequences are SGHTA and FQGNSA. The CDR3 region has the DNA TGTGCCAGCAGCTTAGGGGACCCGGGGGATTACGAGCAGTACTTC. As protein: CASSLGDPGDYEQYF.

The V gene is TRBV6-1, the J gene TRBJ2-7; D unclear. V shed 7 bases and J shed 6 bases, with 16 bases lying between them. CDR1 MNHNS and CDR2 SASEGT come from the germline V gene. The CDR3 length is 13 residues. The CDR3 coding sequence is TGTGCCAGCAAGCAGTATGGAGATACCGAGCAGTACTTC. Protein product: CASKQYGDTEQYF.

V and J are TRBV30 and TRBJ2-7, with TRBD1 as a possible D gene (6 bases). The CDR3 is 16 residues long. Trimming took 4 bases from V and 3 from J, leaving 22 bases between them. Germline-derived CDR1 and CDR2 are GTSNPN and SVGIG (reference sequence). This chain's CDR3 is CAWNEKTRGVRYEQYF. The CDR3 DNA follows: TGTGCCTGGAATGAAAAGACCAGGGGTGTGCGCTACGAGCAGTACTTC.

J is TRBJ2-7 and V is TRBV29-1; TRBD1 or TRBD2 may be the D gene (5 bases each). Germline V CDR1 and CDR2: SQVTM, ANQGSEA. V lost 1 base and J lost 3, with 16 bases in between. The CDR3 runs to 15 residues. The CDR3 here is CSVEGGTGEYYEQYF. The CDR3 nucleotides read TGCAGCGTTGAAGGAGGGACGGGCGAATACTACGAGCAGTACTTC.

The genes are TRBV27 and TRBJ2-7; 7 nucleotides match TRBD2. The last part of the DNA fits TRBJ2-5 better; the J call may be wrong. The CDR3 loop spans 15 amino acids. The germline gives CDR1 MNHEY, CDR2 SMNVEV (reference sequence). This CDR3 is CASSLWGGQEETQYF. The CDR3 coding sequence is TGTGCCAGCAGTTTATGGGGAGGGCAGGAAGAGACCCAGTACTTC.

The rearrangement links TRBV7-2 to TRBJ2-7; no reliable D call. The germline gives CDR1 SGHTA, CDR2 FQGNSA. The germline V and J ends were trimmed by 1 base and 1 base, with 11 bases remaining between them. CDR3 length: 15 amino acids. Here the CDR3 reads CASSLDSVGSYEQYF. The CDR3 DNA sequence: TGTGCCAGCAGCTTAGACTCTGTTGGGTCCTACGAGCAGTACTTC.

The genes are TRBV20-1 and TRBJ2-7; D gene unclear. The CDR3 contains 13 residues. The V and J ends lost 2 bases and 1 base respectively, with 9 bases between them. Looked up from germline, CDR1 is DFQATT and CDR2 is SNEGSKA (reference sequence). The CDR3 DNA is TGCAGTGCTAGACCTCCTCTGTCCTACGAGCAGTACTTC. Translated: CSARPPLSYEQYF.

This clonotype is a singleton in its sample. The CDR3 nucleotides are TGTGCTCTCACCGGGGCAGATACGCAGTATTTT. It translates to CALTGADTQYF. The V and J genes are TRBV30 and TRBJ2-3; the D gene is possibly TRBD2 (5 bases). The CDR3 loop spans 11 amino acids. The germline gives CDR1 GTSNPN, CDR2 SVGIG (reference sequence).

The rearrangement uses TRBV29-1 and TRBJ2-1; TRBD1 aligns across 9 bases. Germline V CDR1 and CDR2: SQVTM, ANQGSEA. The CDR3 has 17 residues. V lost 0 bases, J lost 1 base, and 7 bases stayed unmatched. This chain's CDR3 is CSVEDGDRAISYNEQFF. Here the CDR3 DNA reads TGCAGCGTTGAAGACGGGGACAGGGCAATTTCCTACAATGAGCAGTTCTTC.

The rearrangement links TRBV7-3 to TRBJ2-3; D is possibly TRBD2 (5 bases). Between the trimmed V and J ends, which lost 3 bases and 4 bases, there was a span of 8 bases. This CDR3 region has 13 residues. Germline values: CDR1 SGHTA, CDR2 FQGTGA. The CDR3, as DNA: TGTGCCAGCAGCTTTTCTAGCCCAGATACGCAGTATTTT. As protein: CASSFSSPDTQYF. Drawing the rest from reference TRBV7-3 and TRBJ2-3, the complete variable domain is GAGVSQTPSNKVTEKGKYVELRCDPISGHTALYWYRQSLGQGPEFLIYFQGTGAADDSGLPNDRFFAVRPEGSVSTLKIQRTERGDSAVYLCASSFSSPDTQYFGPGTRLTVL.

The chain combines TRBV28 with TRBJ2-5; maybe TRBD2 (5 bases). In germline, CDR1 is MDHEN, CDR2 SYDVKM. CDR3 length: 14 residues. Trimming cost V 6 bases and J 2 bases, with 13 bases left between them. The CDR3 DNA reads as TGTGCCAGCAGGTCACCGGGGAGACAAGAGACCCAGTACTTC. Protein: CASRSPGRQETQYF. Together with reference TRBV28 and TRBJ2-5, the CDR3 gives the full variable domain: DVKVTQSSRYLVKRTGEKVFLECVQDMDHENMFWYRQDPGLGLRLIYFSYDVKMKEKGDIPEGYSVSREKKERFSLILESASTNQTSMYLCASRSPGRQETQYFGPGTRLLVL.

This sequence joins TRBV27 and TRBJ1-6; possibly TRBD1 for D (5 bases). The CDR3 totals 13 residues. Trimming removed 10 bases at V and 8 bases at J, with 15 bases between. Germline assignment: CDR1 MNHEY and CDR2 SMNVEV (reference sequence). The CDR3 DNA sequence: TGTGCCACCCCGGGGCAAGTCGATTCACCCCTCCACTTT. Its translation is CATPGQVDSPLHF.

The chain joins TRBV7-9 to TRBJ1-2; 12 positions match TRBD1. CDR1 is SEHNR and CDR2 is FQNEAQ in the germline V gene (reference sequence). Unmatched junction bases numbered 9, after V lost 2 bases and J lost 5 bases. The CDR3 has 17 amino acids. The CDR3 spells CASSLSGQGALGYGYTF. CDR3 nucleotides: TGTGCCAGCAGCTTATCGGGACAGGGGGCGCTTGGGTATGGCTACACCTTC.

The rearrangement uses TRBV7-2 and TRBJ2-3; TRBD2 might be the D (6 bases). The ends were cut back, 3 bases at V and 0 bases at J, with 19 bases in the middle. This CDR3 is built from 18 residues. In germline, CDR1 is SGHTA, CDR2 FQGNSA. CDR3: CASSLGYGGVSSTDTQYF. For the CDR3, the DNA is TGTGCCAGCAGCTTGGGGTATGGCGGGGTCTCTAGCACAGATACGCAGTATTTT.

CDR3 sequence reads: CASSQDGPENNYGYTF. DNA of the CDR3: TGCGCCAGCAGCCAAGATGGGCCCGAGAATAACTATGGCTACACCTTC. V and J are TRBV4-3 and TRBJ1-2; D unresolved. The CDR3 contains 16 residues. The germline V and J ends were trimmed by 0 bases and 1 base, with 12 bases remaining between them. CDR1 and CDR2 (germline): LGHNA, YSLEER.

The chain combines TRBV4-3 with TRBJ1-4; 9 bases align to TRBD1. Germline V CDR1 and CDR2: LGHNA, YSLEER. The CDR3 totals 15 residues. The V segment lost 1 base and the J segment 9 bases; nucleotides outside the gene matches: 6. This chain's CDR3 is CASSQAGTGLKKLFF. In DNA, the CDR3 is TGCGCCAGCAGCCAAGCCGGGACAGGGTTAAAAAAACTGTTTTTT.